This entry is about one T cell receptor beta chain. This clone's antigen is unknown. Base qualities are missing; no much larger clone stands one base away. Libraries were constructed by the immunoSEQ multiplex PCR assay. In most patients, genomic DNA was isolated using the Qiagen DNeasy Blood and Tissue Kit and sent frozen to Adaptive Biotechnologies for TCR sequencing. High-throughput TCR-beta CDR3 sequencing of genomic DNA from most patients was performed by Adaptive Biotechnologies. From the authors' description of their analysis: Adaptive's ImmunoSEQ software supplied the TCR sequencing data for 18 patients, while MiXCR and VDJtools were used to process a few other patients. To correct CD4 versus CD8 sorting errors, any sequence found in both subsets at a frequency ratio below 5:1 was removed. CDR3 nucleotide sequences shared by donor and recipient were removed because the origin of these sequences could not be assigned. At least 2-fold expansion over unstimulated cells and a minimum CFSE-low frequency of 0.002% (template counts) or 0.001% (read counts) were required for clones to be classified as alloreactive. Clones were considered mappable if detected in sequenced pre-transplant spleen, lymph node, or MLR CFSE-low populations of the donor or recipient. Cumulative frequency of alloreactive clones was calculated as a percentage of all sequences weighted by copy number. As stored in TCRdb, this immuneACCESS dataset retains in-frame rearrangements with V and J assigned. A fraction of the clones does not appear; measured against another copy, unresolved V genes explain less than half of the discrepancy, and the remainder lacks a known reason. The V and J calls and clone size are taken from that table; D and trimming were inferred from the DNA. This sample is represented by about 85,000 clones; approximately 89% of them were singletons. The biggest ten clones account for about 8% of the sample.

Taken with the paper, the label for time point translates to: cells obtained before transplantation from donor or recipient. CD3+CD4+ and CD3+CD8+ populations were FACS-sorted from unstimulated pre-transplant donor and recipient cells taken from spleen or lymph nodes. These data originate in a study of graft-versus-host responses after intestinal transplantation (dated by TCRdb to about 2021). For context, the study as a whole: The transplants that recipients got were multivisceral, liver-intestinal, or isolated intestinal. Every recipient was given anti-thymocyte globulin induction, followed by around three years of maintenance tacrolimus and steroids. Graft-versus-host and host-versus-graft alloreactive T cell clones were tracked in the graft, circulation and bone marrow after intestinal transplantation using bulk TCR-beta CDR3 sequencing. Alloreactive clones were identified by sequencing pre-transplant mixed lymphocyte reaction products and comparing these products with unstimulated pre-transplant donor and recipient T cells. The cohort enrolled 20 to 30 intestinal transplant recipients including one retransplant, and a few patients lacking pretransplant specimens were excluded. A peak of at least 4% donor T cells among recipient peripheral blood mononuclear cells was the definition used for donor T cell macrochimerism. Rather than going through the commercial service, samples from a few later patients were sequenced in-house on an Illumina MiSeq and processed with MiXCR.

The research as a whole found: GvH clones were detected in recipient bone marrow, and some appeared earlier in ileal mucosa or blood, consistent with an intestinal mucosal origin. High GvH to HvG T cell clonal ratios were observed in the allografts of patients with donor T cell macrochimerism. The conclusions were limited by the relatively low number and heterogeneity of the intestinal transplant patients. Peak levels of circulating GvH clones were associated with declines in HvG clones early after transplant.

This material consisted of unstimulated CD8+ T cells sorted from spleen or lymph node cells, taken before transplant. The sequence derives from a human donor who was the organ donor for an intestinal transplant.

The DNA sequence follows: TGCGCCAGCAGCTTGGCCCGTTACCCCCAAGAGACCCAGTACTTC. Translated, it gives CASSLARYPQETQYF. The rearrangement joined TRBV5-1 to TRBJ2-5; there is no confident call for the D gene. The CDR1 and CDR2 encoded by the germline V gene are SGHRS and YFSETQ. Trimming costs V 0 bases and J 1 base, and their ends lie 10 bases apart. The CDR3 numbers 15 residues from cysteine through phenylalanine. Here the CDR3 DNA is all that survives: 45 bases in frame from base 1.